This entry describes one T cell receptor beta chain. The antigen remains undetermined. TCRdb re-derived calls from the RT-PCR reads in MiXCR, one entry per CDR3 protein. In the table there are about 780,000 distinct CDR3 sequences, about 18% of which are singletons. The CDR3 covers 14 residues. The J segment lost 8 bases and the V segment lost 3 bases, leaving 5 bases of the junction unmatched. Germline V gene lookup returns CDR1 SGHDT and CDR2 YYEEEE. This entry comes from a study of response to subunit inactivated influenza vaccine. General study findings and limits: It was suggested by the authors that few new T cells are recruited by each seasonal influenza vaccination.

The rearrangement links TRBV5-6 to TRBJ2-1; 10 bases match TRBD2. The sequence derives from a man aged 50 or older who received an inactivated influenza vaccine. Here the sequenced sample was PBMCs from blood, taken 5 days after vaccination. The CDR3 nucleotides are TGTGCCAGCAGCTACGGACTAGCGGTTGATGAGCAGTTCTTC. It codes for CASSYGLAVDEQFF.